Shown below are 21 T cell receptor beta chains from a single sample sequenced in a study of radiotherapy plus CTLA-4 blockade in lung cancer. Some clones are missing from TCRdb's copy, which holds only in-frame ones; the method was immunoSEQ multiplex PCR. In the table there are about 45,000 clones, approximately 70% of which are singletons. The sample consisted of peripheral blood, taken from a patient treated with radiotherapy plus ipilimumab. These receptors originate from a human donor with non-small cell lung cancer who had a complete response to radiotherapy plus ipilimumab.

Written as DNA, the CDR3 is TGCGCCAGCAGCTTGTACAGCTTTAGAAAGTACTTC. Protein: CASSLYSFRKYF. The gene calls are TRBV5-1 and TRBJ2-7; D call uncertain. CDR3 length equals 12 residues. CDR1 SGHRS and CDR2 YFSETQ come from the germline V gene. Trimming shortened V by 1 base and J by 11 bases, and 13 bases separated the two germline ends.

The chain employs TRBV2 and TRBJ2-5, with 8 bases identical to TRBD1. The V gene end was trimmed by 6 bases and the J gene end by 3 bases; junction bases not matched to a gene: 9. This CDR3 has 15 amino acids. CDR1 and CDR2 (germline): SNHLY, FYNNEI. In nucleotides, the CDR3 is TGTGCCAGCAGGCCGGCCAGGGGGCCGAAAGAGACCCAGTACTTC. It translates to CASRPARGPKETQYF.

The CDR3 DNA follows: TGCGCCAGCAGCTCTACAGGGGGAACCTACAATGAGCAGTTCTTC. Translating it yields CASSSTGGTYNEQFF. The chain links TRBV5-1 to TRBJ2-1; 8 nucleotides match TRBD1. V was pared by 3 bases and J by 2 bases, with 4 bases of the junction left unmatched. The V gene's germline CDR1 is SGHRS and CDR2 YFSETQ. The CDR3 extends over 15 amino acids.

The J gene is TRBJ2-4, the V gene TRBV2, with D tentatively TRBD1 (6 bases). Looked up from germline, CDR1 is SNHLY and CDR2 is FYNNEI. The CDR3 totals 12 residues. The ends were cut back, 7 bases at V and 4 bases at J, with 8 bases in the middle. The CDR3, as DNA: TGTGCCAGCAACAGGGAAAAAAACATTCAGTACTTC. It translates to CASNREKNIQYF. Combining the CDR3 with reference TRBV2 and TRBJ2-4 gives the whole variable domain EPEVTQTPSHQVTQMGQEVILRCVPISNHLYFYWYRQILGQKVEFLVSFYNNEISEKSEIFDDQFSVERPDGSNFTLKIRSTKLEDSAMYFCASNREKNIQYFGAGTRLSVL.

V and J are TRBV5-6 and TRBJ1-5; 8 bases align to TRBD1. The V gene end was trimmed by 1 base and the J gene end by 7 bases; junction bases not matched to a gene: 4. From germline, CDR1 is SGHDT and CDR2 YYEEEE. CDR3 length: 14 amino acids. The DNA of the CDR3 is TGTGCCAGCAGCTTGACAGGGGGTGGACAGCCCCAGCATTTT. This codes for CASSLTGGGQPQHF.

This chain connects TRBV2 to TRBJ1-6, with D unresolved. The CDR3 runs to 15 residues. The germline gives CDR1 SNHLY, CDR2 FYNNEI. V lost 3 bases to trimming and J lost 3 bases, with 9 bases between them. The CDR3 DNA reads as TGTGCCAGCAGTGAGGACTGGGGCTATAATTCACCCCTCCACTTT. Translation gives CASSEDWGYNSPLHF.

CDR3 coding DNA: TGCGCCAGCAGCCCCGTATCAGGGGAGAAGGAGCGCACCTTC. It yields the protein CASSPVSGEKERTF. The gene calls are TRBV4-1 and TRBJ1-2; TRBD1 is a possible D gene (6 bases). CDR3 size: 14 residues. V dropped 4 bases and J dropped 13 bases, with 22 bases sitting between them. Germline CDR1 is MGHRA and CDR2 is YSYEKL.

J is TRBJ2-5 and V is TRBV5-1; 10 bases align to TRBD2. Losses at the gene ends were 2 bases for V and 4 bases for J; bases not matched to a gene: 5. This CDR3 is 15 amino acids long. Germline CDR1 is SGHRS and CDR2 is YFSETQ. CDR3 amino acids: CASSFIAGGTETQYF. The CDR3 DNA follows: TGCGCCAGCAGCTTCATAGCGGGGGGTACAGAGACCCAGTACTTC.

The chain recombines TRBV6-6 with TRBJ2-2, with 7 bases matching TRBD2. Trimming cost V 5 bases and J 1 base; bases outside gene matches: 4. The germline gives CDR1 MNHNY, CDR2 SVGAGI (reference sequence). CDR3 size: 15 residues. Here the CDR3 DNA reads TGTGCCAGCAGTGCGCCTAGCGGGAACACCGGGGAGCTGTTTTTT. Encoded protein: CASSAPSGNTGELFF.

V and J are TRBV28 and TRBJ1-1, with 8 bases aligning to TRBD1. Germline V lookup: CDR1 MDHEN, CDR2 SYDVKM. The length of the CDR3 is 15 residues. V trimming: 6 bases; J trimming: 7 bases; junction bases outside the gene matches: 13. CDR3 protein: CASSLFGQGKNEAFF. DNA for the CDR3: TGTGCCAGCAGCCTATTTGGACAGGGAAAAAATGAAGCTTTCTTT.

The V and J genes are TRBV7-3 and TRBJ2-1, with D possibly TRBD1 on 6 matching bases. The ends were cut back, 5 bases at V and 6 bases at J, with 14 bases in the middle. The CDR3 covers 14 residues. In germline, CDR1 is SGHTA, CDR2 FQGTGA. The CDR3 region has the DNA TGTGCCAGCAGCCTCAGACAGGCTTCCAATGAGCAGTTCTTC. Translated: CASSLRQASNEQFF.

V is TRBV19 and J is TRBJ2-3, with D perhaps TRBD1 (5 bases). Germline CDR1 reads LNHDA; CDR2 reads SQIVND (reference sequence). This CDR3 spans 15 amino acids. V shed 7 bases and J shed 1 base, with 15 bases lying between them. In nucleotides, the CDR3 is TGTGCCAGTACCGACTTACTGACAGGCACAGATACGCAGTATTTT. Protein: CASTDLLTGTDTQYF.

The chain has TRBV7-2 and TRBJ1-2; D is uncertain. V lost 5 bases, J lost 8 bases, and 24 bases lay in between. The length of the CDR3 is 16 residues. The germline V gene encodes CDR1 SGHTA and CDR2 FQGNSA. This CDR3 reads CASSPERIREKRGYTF. The CDR3 DNA follows: TGTGCCAGCAGCCCAGAGCGAATCCGGGAGAAGAGAGGCTACACCTTC.

The V gene is TRBV4-1, the J gene TRBJ2-5; 8 nucleotides align to TRBD1. This CDR3 is built from 15 residues. Germline trimming cut 0 bases from V and 5 bases from J; bases unmatched to any gene: 5. Germline V gives CDR1 MGHRA, CDR2 YSYEKL. CDR3 loop: CASSQDDRGWETQYF. The CDR3 nucleotides are TGCGCCAGCAGCCAAGACGACAGGGGATGGGAGACCCAGTACTTC.

The chain recombines TRBV19 with TRBJ2-2; 9 bases map to TRBD1. Unmatched junction bases numbered 10, after V lost 0 bases and J lost 2 bases. The germline gives CDR1 LNHDA, CDR2 SQIVND (reference sequence). The CDR3 sequence is 19 residues long. CDR3 loop: CASSIEVRRQGVNTGELFF. CDR3 DNA: TGTGCCAGTAGTATAGAGGTTCGCCGACAGGGGGTTAACACCGGGGAGCTGTTTTTT.

As to this clone: Distinct nucleotide sequences in the sample also encode this CDR3. This rearrangement joins TRBV30 to TRBJ1-2, with D uncertain. Trimming left V 0 bases short and J 1 base short, with 3 bases between. In germline, CDR1 is GTSNPN, CDR2 SVGIG (reference sequence). The CDR3 spans 12 residues. Written as DNA, the CDR3 is TGTGCCTGGAGTGTACTTAACTATGGCTACACCTTC. It specifies CAWSVLNYGYTF.

The chain joins TRBV7-2 to TRBJ2-1, with D possibly being TRBD2 (5 bases). CDR3 length: 15 amino acids. V lost 5 bases and J 5 bases, leaving 16 bases between the germline ends. The germline V gene encodes CDR1 SGHTA and CDR2 FQGNSA. This CDR3 is CASSLQTNRNNEQFF. In nucleotides, the CDR3 is TGTGCCAGCAGCCTTCAGACTAACCGAAACAATGAGCAGTTCTTC.

This clone has only a few counts. The chain has TRBV5-1 and TRBJ2-3; no clear D gene. Germline-derived CDR1 and CDR2 are SGHRS and YFSETQ. V gave up 1 base and J gave up 1 base, with 4 bases separating them. The CDR3 runs 13 residues. CDR3: CASSLTGTDTQYF. The CDR3 DNA reads TGCGCCAGCAGCTTGACAGGCACAGATACGCAGTATTTT. The full variable domain, rest sourced from reference TRBV5-1 and TRBJ2-3, is KAGVTQTPRYLIKTRGQQVTLSCSPISGHRSVSWYQQTPGQGLQFLFEYFSETQRNKGNFPGRFSGRQFSNSRSEMNVSTLELGDSALYLCASSLTGTDTQYFGPGTRLTVL.

The rearrangement links TRBV7-9 to TRBJ2-5; no firm D call. The CDR3 has 16 residues. Germline V gives CDR1 SEHNR, CDR2 FQNEAQ (reference sequence). The V end lost 4 bases, the J end lost 5 bases, and 20 bases lay between the germline ends. The CDR3 here is CASSSYPQLLAETQYF. CDR3 in DNA: TGTGCCAGCAGCTCCTACCCCCAACTCCTCGCCGAGACCCAGTACTTC.

The chain combines TRBV6-6 with TRBJ2-1; 7 nucleotides align to TRBD1. CDR1 and CDR2 (germline): MNHNY, SVGAGI (reference sequence). The CDR3 has 14 residues. With 8 bases clipped from V and 10 bases from J, the junction kept 14 bases outside the gene matches. The CDR3 region has the DNA TGTGCCAGCGTGGGACAGCTAAAAAAGGGGGAGCAGTTCTTC. Translation: CASVGQLKKGEQFF.

This clone was seen at least ten times. The CDR3 loop reads CASSLGTNYGYTF. In DNA form, the CDR3 reads TGTGCCAGCAGCTTAGGGACAAACTATGGCTACACCTTC. V usage is TRBV7-2 and J usage is TRBJ1-2, with a weak D call TRBD1 (5 bases). The V gene lost 1 base and the J gene lost 2 bases, with 5 bases spanning the gap. This CDR3 has 13 residues. Germline V CDR1 and CDR2: SGHTA, FQGNSA.